This T cell receptor (beta chain) was obtained from a study of OX40 agonist ivuxolimab in advanced cancers. Background for the entire study: The costimulatory receptor OX40 (CD134) was targeted by ivuxolimab, a fully human IgG2 agonistic monoclonal antibody. Intravenous ivuxolimab was administered to patients every 2 weeks at six dose levels: 0.01, 0.1, 0.3, 1.5, 3 and 10 mg/kg. Among the roughly 50 dose-escalation patients, around 20 had hepatocellular carcinoma, around 15 melanoma, 9 renal cell carcinoma and 9 head and neck cancer. In the dose-escalation cohort, 82.7% of patients were male, and the mean age was roughly 60 years, with a range of about 23 to 85. Patients were allowed to have had prior anti-PD-1, anti-PD-L1 or anti-CTLA-4 therapy, and roughly two fifths of the dose-escalation patients had been treated with checkpoint inhibitors. Partial responses occurred in three dose-escalation patients: two with cutaneous melanoma and one with hepatocellular carcinoma. The point of sequencing TCRbeta in the periphery was to test whether ivuxolimab changed TCR sequence diversity and drove clonal T-cell expansion. The paper reports the monotherapy dose-escalation portion (N of about 52 patients) of the phase I ivuxolimab trial.

For sequencing of the TCRbeta CDR3 region, genomic DNA was extracted from the sorted cells. The immunoSEQ Assay was used for sequencing of TCRbeta CDR3 regions. Sourced from immuneACCESS, this table was stored by TCRdb with only in-frame sequences that have V and J called. A share of the clones is absent; for the studies checked, an unresolved V gene accounts for under half, and the remainder has no known explanation. The sample has some 60,000 clones on record, over 75% of them singletons. The biggest ten clones account for roughly 1.9% of the sample. Patients with autoimmune disease history or receiving systemic immunosuppression were excluded from the trial. Peripheral blood for TCR sequencing was collected from all dose cohorts at baseline, on cycle 4 day 1, and on cycle 7 day 1. Samples came from an open-label, multicenter, first-in-human phase I dose-escalation trial of ivuxolimab. Adults with locally advanced or metastatic head and neck squamous cell, hepatocellular, melanoma or renal cell carcinoma were enrolled in the trial. Before TCR sequencing, CD4+ T cells and CD8+ T cells were sorted from peripheral blood as separate populations.

V was cut back by 0 bases and J by 1 base, leaving a gap of 27 bases between them. In the germline V gene, CDR1 corresponds to SGHVS and CDR2 to FQNEAQ. Inclusive of the bounding cysteine and phenylalanine, the CDR3 is 21 residues long. CDR3 DNA only is kept here, 63 bases in frame from base 1. Findings and caveats that apply to the study as a whole: Low levels of normalized T-cell clonal expansion were also seen in some patients who did not respond. In the 0.1-3.0 mg/kg groups, partial responders had among the lowest normalized peripheral clonal expansion, particularly in CD8+ T cells. After ivuxolimab, CD8+ T cells had more expanded clones than CD4+ T cells on average. At doses of 0.1 to 3.0 mg/kg, clonal expansion of both CD4+ and CD8+ T cells in blood was seen between baseline and week 6. Antigen specificity was not determined for the clonally expanded peripheral T cells.

Of note for this clone: Its antigen is unknown. Base qualities are not provided; no much larger clone lies one nucleotide away.

The clonotype originates from an adult with an advanced solid tumor such as melanoma, head and neck, liver or kidney cancer. The chain joins TRBV7-8 to TRBJ1-1, and TRBD1 may be the D gene, going by 5 matching bases. This sample comprised CD4+ or CD8+ T cells sorted from blood, obtained in a trial of the OX40 agonist ivuxolimab. The CDR3 is CASSLALLGIPGIRGNTEAFF. The nucleotide sequence reads TGTGCCAGCAGCTTAGCCCTGTTGGGCATCCCAGGGATTCGGGGGAACACTGAAGCTTTCTTT.